Shown below are 24 T cell receptor beta chains from a single sample sequenced in a study. TCRdb ran MiXCR on the 5' RACE reads and lists one entry per CDR3 protein. This repertoire shows under 45,000 distinct CDR3 sequences, about 32% found once; its top ten account for 4% to 4.5%. The material sequenced was tumor-infiltrating memory CD4+ T cells sorted from the breast tumor. Described subset: memory CD4+ T cells, CD4+CD45RO+CD25-. The receptors here all came from a female donor with breast cancer.

This clonotype was picked up a small number of times. The CDR3 nucleotides read TGTGCCAGCAGCCGACAGGGTACGGGTACGCAGTATTTT. Amino acids: CASSRQGTGTQYF. The rearrangement joins TRBV7-2 to TRBJ2-3, with TRBD1 matching over 7 bases. This CDR3 region has 13 residues. Trimming took 5 bases from V and 8 from J; bases not matched to a gene: 7. In germline, CDR1 is SGHTA, CDR2 FQGNSA. Full variable domain (missing parts from reference TRBV7-2 and TRBJ2-3): GAGVSQSPSNKVTEKGKDVELRCDPISGHTALYWYRQSLGQGLEFLIYFQGNSAPDKSGLPSDRFSAERTGGSVSTLTIQRTQQEDSAVYLCASSRQGTGTQYFGPGTRLTVL.

The CDR3 DNA reads TGCGCCAGCAGCCAAGGACTAGGGATCGTACGCAGTAATCAGCCCCAGCATTTT. Protein product: CASSQGLGIVRSNQPQHF. The chain combines TRBV4-1 with TRBJ1-5, with no clear D. V gave up 1 base and J gave up 4 bases, with 20 bases separating them. CDR3 size: 18 residues. Germline values: CDR1 MGHRA, CDR2 YSYEKL.

Remarks on this clonotype: A much larger clone is a single base away; this may be a read error. The chain combines TRBV29-1 with TRBJ2-5, with TRBD1 as a possible D gene (5 bases). Trimming removed 1 base at V and 5 bases at J, with 11 bases between. The germline V gene has CDR1 SQVTM and CDR2 ANQGSEA. The CDR3 sequence is 13 residues long. The CDR3 here is CSVEVRDRETQYF. The CDR3 DNA reads as TGCAGCGTTGAAGTCAGGGATCGCGAGACCCAGTACTTC.

This clonotype was seen more than once but under ten times. This sequence joins TRBV18 and TRBJ2-5; a possible D gene is TRBD1 (6 bases). Germline-derived CDR1 and CDR2 are KGHSH and LQKENI. CDR3 size: 13 residues. Trimming took off 3 bases at V and 5 bases at J, with 10 bases between the two ends. CDR3 coding DNA: TGTGCCAGCTCACCGGGGGCGGCGGAGACCCAGTACTTC. This codes for CASSPGAAETQYF.

This clonotype was recorded a few times. The V gene is TRBV5-1, the J gene TRBJ2-1, with 11 bases fitting TRBD2. The germline V gene has CDR1 SGHRS and CDR2 YFSETQ. V was pared by 0 bases and J by 2 bases, with 7 bases of the junction left unmatched. The CDR3 runs to 18 residues. The CDR3 DNA follows: TGCGCCAGCAGCTTGGCCTATCTAGCGGGAGGTACCTACAATGAGCAGTTCTTC. Protein product: CASSLAYLAGGTYNEQFF.

Only a few counts were recorded for this clonotype. The rearrangement uses TRBV15 and TRBJ2-5; TRBD2 matches at 7 bases. Germline-derived CDR1 and CDR2 are LNHNV and YYDKDF (reference sequence). The CDR3 has 19 amino acids. V was pared by 3 bases and J by 5 bases, with 21 bases of the junction left unmatched. The CDR3 protein is CATSSSPNGGSGFGETQYF. The CDR3 nucleotides read TGTGCCACCAGCAGCAGTCCCAATGGCGGGAGTGGTTTCGGGGAGACCCAGTACTTC.

This clonotype was counted at least ten times. The chain has TRBV27 and TRBJ2-3; D is uncertain. Germline loops: CDR1 MNHEY, CDR2 SMNVEV (reference sequence). The CDR3 contains 12 residues. V was pared by 6 bases and J by 2 bases, with 6 bases between. As DNA, the CDR3 is TGTGCCAGCAGCACCTACACAGATACGCAGTATTTT. Translating gives CASSTYTDTQYF.

This clonotype has a handful of counts. The chain uses TRBV7-6 and TRBJ2-2, with D unresolved. The CDR3 runs 14 residues. V shed 1 base and J shed 0 bases, with 3 bases lying between them. The V gene's germline CDR1 is SGHVS and CDR2 FNYEAQ. As DNA, the CDR3 is TGTGCCAGCAGCTTAGTCACGAACACCGGGGAGCTGTTTTTT. As protein: CASSLVTNTGELFF.

This chain links TRBV12-3 or TRBV12-4 with TRBJ2-1, with 9 nucleotides matching TRBD2. The CDR3 consists of 15 residues. The V and J ends lost 4 bases and 4 bases, in that order; junction bases with no gene match: 5. CDR3 amino acids: CASSSATSGYNEQFF. DNA of the CDR3: TGTGCCAGCAGTTCCGCGACTAGCGGATACAATGAGCAGTTCTTC.

With respect to this clonotype: A much more abundant neighbour one base away suggests this may be a read error. The genes are TRBV27 and TRBJ2-5; 7 bases match TRBD1. CDR3 length: 13 amino acids. V shed 5 bases and J 4 bases; nucleotides not matched to a gene: 4. Germline V lookup: CDR1 MNHEY, CDR2 SMNVEV (reference sequence). CDR3 in DNA: TGTGCCAGCAGTAGGGACAGACTAGAGACCCAGTACTTC. This encodes CASSRDRLETQYF.

At least ten counts were recorded for this clonotype. The chain couples TRBV9 to TRBJ2-1; D remains ambiguous. Germline CDR1 and CDR2: SGDLS and YYNGEE. The CDR3 has 17 amino acids. The ends were cut back, 2 bases at V and 3 bases at J, with 18 bases in the middle. This CDR3 reads CASSVAPTRESYNEQFF. The DNA of the CDR3 is TGTGCCAGCAGCGTGGCCCCCACACGAGAGAGCTACAATGAGCAGTTCTTC.

In regard to this clonotype: A read error may be the cause here, since a much bigger clone is one base away. The genes are TRBV20-1 and TRBJ2-7, with 9 bases aligning to TRBD2. The CDR3 is 14 residues long. The germline CDR1 and CDR2 sequences are DFQATT and SNEGSKA (reference sequence). The CDR3 DNA sequence: TGCGGTGCTAGCCGGGCGGGAGGGGCCTACGAGCAGTACTTC. Amino acids: CGASRAGGAYEQYF.

This clonotype appeared a single time. V and J are TRBV4-2 and TRBJ2-1, with D hard to call. This CDR3 is built from 16 residues. The germline V gene encodes CDR1 LGHNA and CDR2 YNFKEQ. Trimming pared 2 bases from V and 0 bases from J, leaving 11 bases between. CDR3 sequence reads: CASSQFNLVSYNEQFF. The CDR3 nucleotides read TGTGCCAGCAGCCAATTTAACCTTGTCTCCTACAATGAGCAGTTCTTC.

Regarding this clonotype: One end of the junction is discordant with germline, which a read error may explain. The gene calls are TRBV6-1 and TRBJ2-2; D is possibly TRBD2 (5 bases). The CDR3 covers 13 residues. CDR1 and CDR2 from the germline V gene are MNHNS and SASEGT. CDR3 DNA: TGTGCCAGCAGTTATTCGGAGGCCGGGGAGCTGTGTTTT. Residues: CASSYSEAGELCF.

In the case of this clonotype: The germline gene is not matched at one end of the junction; a read error may be the cause. The chain carries TRBV12-3 or TRBV12-4 and TRBJ2-7; possible D gene TRBD2, 6 bases. The CDR3 has 13 residues. The CDR3 bases are TGTGCCAGCAGTTTACTTGGGGGGTCCGAGCAGCACTTC. Translation gives CASSLLGGSEQHF.

The J gene is TRBJ1-1, the V gene TRBV25-1; D remains ambiguous. From germline, CDR1 is MGHDK and CDR2 SYGVNS. This CDR3 spans 12 amino acids. V was clipped by 6 bases and J by 6 bases, with 11 bases between them. CDR3 bases: TGTGCCAGCAGCAAGGATACAGCTGAAGCTTTCTTT. Encoded protein: CASSKDTAEAFF.

The chain combines TRBV6-5 with TRBJ2-7; no clear D. This CDR3 is 16 amino acids long. Trimming shortened V by 0 bases and J by 2 bases, and 14 bases separated the two germline ends. Per the germline V gene, CDR1 is MNHEY and CDR2 is SVGAGI. The CDR3 DNA is TGTGCCAGCAGTTACTCGGCTAGTACGGCCCCCTACGAGCAGTACTTC. This encodes CASSYSASTAPYEQYF.

The chain uses TRBV7-6 and TRBJ2-1, with 7 nucleotides matching TRBD2. The CDR3 is 18 residues long. V was clipped by 5 bases and J by 1 base; unmatched bases: 14. Germline lookup yields CDR1 SGHVS and CDR2 FNYEAQ. The CDR3 coding sequence is TGTGCCAGCAGCCCGCCGTTTCGGAGCGGGGAATCCTACAATGAGCAGTTCTTC. Translating gives CASSPPFRSGESYNEQFF.

The chain uses TRBV4-2 and TRBJ2-2; perhaps D is TRBD1 or TRBD2 (5 bases each). Between the trimmed V and J ends, which lost 0 bases and 4 bases, there was a span of 18 bases. The germline V gene encodes CDR1 LGHNA and CDR2 YNFKEQ. The CDR3 runs to 18 residues. The CDR3 bases are TGTGCCAGCAGCCAAGATCTGGGACCCACGGTCGGCACCGGGGAGCTGTTTTTT. Translating it yields CASSQDLGPTVGTGELFF.

This clonotype was detected a few times. This rearrangement joins TRBV7-9 to TRBJ2-3; D perhaps matches TRBD1 (6 bases). V gave up 2 bases and J gave up 11 bases, with 14 bases separating them. From germline, CDR1 is SEHNR and CDR2 FQNEAQ (reference sequence). CDR3 length: 13 amino acids. The CDR3 spells CASSLMGQGKQYF. For the CDR3, the DNA is TGTGCCAGCAGCTTAATGGGGCAGGGGAAGCAGTATTTT.

The chain has TRBV2 and TRBJ1-1; D call uncertain. This CDR3 region has 13 residues. The V gene's germline CDR1 is SNHLY and CDR2 FYNNEI. The germline V and J ends were trimmed by 3 bases and 1 base, with 6 bases remaining between them. The CDR3 loop reads CASSDWGNTEAFF. The CDR3 DNA is TGTGCCAGCAGTGATTGGGGGAACACTGAAGCTTTCTTT.

Ten or more counts support this clonotype. The chain carries TRBV5-1 and TRBJ1-1, with D perhaps matching TRBD1 (5 bases). Trimming removed 2 bases from V and 3 bases from J, with 14 bases in between. This CDR3 has 15 residues. Germline V gene sequence: CDR1 SGHRS, CDR2 YFSETQ. The CDR3 loop reads CASSLSGTGDTEAFF. In DNA, the CDR3 is TGCGCCAGCAGCTTATCCGGGACTGGAGACACTGAAGCTTTCTTT.

This clonotype was seen only once. This chain joins TRBV29-1 and TRBJ2-3, with TRBD2 matching over 8 bases. The CDR3 length is 15 residues. Germline CDR1 SQVTM, CDR2 ANQGSEA. Losses at the gene ends were 6 bases for V and 2 bases for J; bases not matched to a gene: 10. As DNA, the CDR3 is TGCAGCGTCAGGCTGACTAGCGTCGTCACAGATACGCAGTATTTT. Protein sequence: CSVRLTSVVTDTQYF.

This clonotype came up many times. The chain employs TRBV29-1 and TRBJ1-1; TRBD1 aligns across 7 bases. This CDR3 region has 14 residues. Trimming removed 6 bases from V and 4 bases from J; junction bases left unmatched: 11. Germline CDR1 reads SQVTM; CDR2 reads ANQGSEA. The DNA for the CDR3 is TGCAGCGTGGGAGACAGGGTTGTTGTCACTGAAGCTTTCTTT. Translating gives CSVGDRVVVTEAFF.